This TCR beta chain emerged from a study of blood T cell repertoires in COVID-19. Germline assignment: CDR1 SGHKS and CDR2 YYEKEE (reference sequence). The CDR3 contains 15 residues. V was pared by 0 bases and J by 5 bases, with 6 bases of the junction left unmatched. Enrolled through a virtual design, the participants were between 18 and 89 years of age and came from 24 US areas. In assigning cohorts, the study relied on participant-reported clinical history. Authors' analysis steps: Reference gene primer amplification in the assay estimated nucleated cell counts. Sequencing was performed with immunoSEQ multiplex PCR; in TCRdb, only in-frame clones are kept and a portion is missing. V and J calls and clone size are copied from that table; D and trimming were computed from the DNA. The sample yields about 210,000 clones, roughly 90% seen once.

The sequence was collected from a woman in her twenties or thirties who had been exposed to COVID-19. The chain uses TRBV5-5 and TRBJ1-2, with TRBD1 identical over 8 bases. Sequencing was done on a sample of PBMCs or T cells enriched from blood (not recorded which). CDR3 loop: CASSLVATGVYGYTF. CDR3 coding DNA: TGTGCCAGCAGCTTGGTCGCGACAGGGGTTTATGGCTACACCTTC.